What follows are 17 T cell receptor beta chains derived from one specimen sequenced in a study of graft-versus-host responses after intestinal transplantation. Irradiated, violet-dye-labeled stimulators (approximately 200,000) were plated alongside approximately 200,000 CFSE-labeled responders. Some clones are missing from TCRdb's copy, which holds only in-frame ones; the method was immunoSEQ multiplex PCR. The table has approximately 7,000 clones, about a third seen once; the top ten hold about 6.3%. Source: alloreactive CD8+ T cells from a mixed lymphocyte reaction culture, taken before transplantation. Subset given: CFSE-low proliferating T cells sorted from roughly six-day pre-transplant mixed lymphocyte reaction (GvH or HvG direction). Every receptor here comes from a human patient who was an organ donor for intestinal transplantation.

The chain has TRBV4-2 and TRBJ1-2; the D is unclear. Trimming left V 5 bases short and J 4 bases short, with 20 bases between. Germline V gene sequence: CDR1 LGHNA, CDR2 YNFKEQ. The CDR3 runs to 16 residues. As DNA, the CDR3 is TGTGCCAGCAGCAATTCGTGCAAAGGTTGGACCTATGGCTACACCTTC. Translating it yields CASSNSCKGWTYGYTF.

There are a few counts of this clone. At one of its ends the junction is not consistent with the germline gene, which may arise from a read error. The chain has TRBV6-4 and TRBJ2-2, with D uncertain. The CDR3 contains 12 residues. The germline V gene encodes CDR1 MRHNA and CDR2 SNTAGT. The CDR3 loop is CASSYSAGELFF. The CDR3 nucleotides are TGTGCCAGCAGTTACTCAGCCGGGGAGCTGTTTTTT.

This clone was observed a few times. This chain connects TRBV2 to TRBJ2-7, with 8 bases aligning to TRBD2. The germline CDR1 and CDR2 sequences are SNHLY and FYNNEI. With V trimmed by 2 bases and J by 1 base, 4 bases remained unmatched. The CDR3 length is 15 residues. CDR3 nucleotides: TGTGCCAGCAGTGAATGGGTAGCGGGGTCCTACGAGCAGTACTTC. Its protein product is CASSEWVAGSYEQYF.

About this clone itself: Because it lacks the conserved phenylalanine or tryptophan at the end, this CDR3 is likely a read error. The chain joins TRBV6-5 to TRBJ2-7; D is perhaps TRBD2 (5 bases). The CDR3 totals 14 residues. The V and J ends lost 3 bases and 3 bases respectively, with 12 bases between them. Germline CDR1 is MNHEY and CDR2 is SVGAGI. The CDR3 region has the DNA TGTGCCAGCAGTTATAGCGACCCTCTCTACGAGCAGTACCTC. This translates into CASSYSDPLYEQYL.

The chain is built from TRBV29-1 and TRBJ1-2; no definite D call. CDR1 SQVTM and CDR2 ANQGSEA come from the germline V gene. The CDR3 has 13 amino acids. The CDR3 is CRLKNGDGYGYTF. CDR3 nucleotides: TGCAGACTCAAAAACGGTGACGGCTATGGCTACACCTTC. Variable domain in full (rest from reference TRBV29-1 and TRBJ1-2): SAVISQKPSRDICQRGTSLTIQCQVDSQVTMMFWYRQQPGQSLTLIATANQGSEATYESGFVIDKFPISRPNLTFSTLTVSNMSPEDSSIYLCRLKNGDGYGYTFGSGTRLTVV.

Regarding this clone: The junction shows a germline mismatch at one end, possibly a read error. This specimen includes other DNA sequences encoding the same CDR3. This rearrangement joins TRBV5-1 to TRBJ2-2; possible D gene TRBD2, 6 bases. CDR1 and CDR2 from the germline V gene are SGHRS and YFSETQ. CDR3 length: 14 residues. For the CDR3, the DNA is TGCGCCAGCGTTTACGGGTACCTCCGCGGGGAACTGTTTTTT. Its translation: CASVYGYLRGELFF.

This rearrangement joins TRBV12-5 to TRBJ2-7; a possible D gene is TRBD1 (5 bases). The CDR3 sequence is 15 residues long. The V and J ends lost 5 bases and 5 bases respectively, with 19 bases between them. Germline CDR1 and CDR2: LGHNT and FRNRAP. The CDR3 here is CASGLPPAGNDEQYF. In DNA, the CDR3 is TGTGCTAGTGGTCTACCCCCGGCAGGGAACGACGAGCAGTACTTC.

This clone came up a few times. Here the CDR3 DNA reads TGTGCCAGCAGCTTATTAGCGACGGAGCCCCTGAACTATGGCTACACCTTC. This sequence encodes CASSLLATEPLNYGYTF. The J gene is TRBJ1-2, the V gene TRBV7-2; D gene uncertain. V was clipped by 2 bases and J by 2 bases, with 18 bases between them. From germline, CDR1 is SGHTA and CDR2 FQGNSA. The CDR3 is 17 residues long.

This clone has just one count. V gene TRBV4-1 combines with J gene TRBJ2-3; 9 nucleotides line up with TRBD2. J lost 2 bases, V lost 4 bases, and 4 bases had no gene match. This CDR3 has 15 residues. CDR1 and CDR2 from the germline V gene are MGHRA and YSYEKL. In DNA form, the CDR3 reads TGCGCCAGCAGCCTAGTAGCGGGGGTCACAGATACGCAGTATTTT. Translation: CASSLVAGVTDTQYF.

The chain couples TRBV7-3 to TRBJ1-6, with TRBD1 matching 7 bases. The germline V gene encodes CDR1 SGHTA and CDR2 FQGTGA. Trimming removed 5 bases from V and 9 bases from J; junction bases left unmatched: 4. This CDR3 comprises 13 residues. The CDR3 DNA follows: TGTGCCAGCAGCCCAGGGGGAAGTTCACCCCTCCACTTT. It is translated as CASSPGGSSPLHF.

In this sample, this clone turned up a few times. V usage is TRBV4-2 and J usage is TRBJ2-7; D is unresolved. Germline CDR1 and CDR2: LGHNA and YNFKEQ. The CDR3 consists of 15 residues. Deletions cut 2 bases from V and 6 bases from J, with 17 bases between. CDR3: CASSQKYTVDREQYF. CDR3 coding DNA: TGTGCCAGCAGCCAAAAATATACCGTCGACCGCGAGCAGTACTTC.

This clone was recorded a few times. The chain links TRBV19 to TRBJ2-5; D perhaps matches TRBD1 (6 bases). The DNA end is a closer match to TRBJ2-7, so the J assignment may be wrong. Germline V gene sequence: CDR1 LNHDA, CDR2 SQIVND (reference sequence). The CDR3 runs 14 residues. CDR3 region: CASSIHTGPYEQYF. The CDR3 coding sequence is TGTGCCAGTAGTATACATACAGGGCCCTACGAGCAGTACTTC.

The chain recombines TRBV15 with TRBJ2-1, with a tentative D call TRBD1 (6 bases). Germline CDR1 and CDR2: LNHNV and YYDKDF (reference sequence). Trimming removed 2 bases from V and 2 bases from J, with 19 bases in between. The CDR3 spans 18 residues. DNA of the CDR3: TGTGCCACCAGCAGAACTTTCTACAGGGAAGAACCCTACAATGAGCAGTTCTTC. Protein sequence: CATSRTFYREEPYNEQFF.

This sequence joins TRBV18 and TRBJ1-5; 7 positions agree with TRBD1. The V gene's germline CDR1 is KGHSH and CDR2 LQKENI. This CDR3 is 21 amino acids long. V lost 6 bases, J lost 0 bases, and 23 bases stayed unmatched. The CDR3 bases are TGTGCCAGCTCCCGCACCCATTATACAGGGGCGCATCGCTATAGCAATCAGCCCCAGCATTTT. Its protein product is CASSRTHYTGAHRYSNQPQHF.

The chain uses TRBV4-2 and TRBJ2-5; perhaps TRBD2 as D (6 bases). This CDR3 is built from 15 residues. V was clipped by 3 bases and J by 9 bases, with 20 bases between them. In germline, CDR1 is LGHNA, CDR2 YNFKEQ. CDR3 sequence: CASSHPAAGWGAQYF. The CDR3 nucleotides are TGTGCCAGCAGCCATCCCGCCGCGGGGTGGGGGGCCCAGTACTTC.

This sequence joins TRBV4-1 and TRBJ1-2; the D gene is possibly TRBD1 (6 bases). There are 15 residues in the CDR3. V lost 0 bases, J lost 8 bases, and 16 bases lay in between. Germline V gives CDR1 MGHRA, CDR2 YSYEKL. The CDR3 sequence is CASSQDSFHREGYTF. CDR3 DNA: TGCGCCAGCAGCCAAGATAGTTTCCACAGGGAGGGCTACACCTTC.

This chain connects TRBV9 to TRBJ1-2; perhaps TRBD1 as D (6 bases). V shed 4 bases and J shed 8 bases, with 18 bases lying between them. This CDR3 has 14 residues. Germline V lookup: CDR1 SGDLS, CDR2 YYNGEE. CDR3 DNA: TGTGCCAGCAGCCGGTTGTGGGGGGCCAACGGCTACACCTTC. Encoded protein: CASSRLWGANGYTF. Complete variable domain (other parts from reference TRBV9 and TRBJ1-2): DSGVTQTPKHLITATGQRVTLRCSPRSGDLSVYWYQQSLDQGLQFLIQYYNGEERAKGNILERFSAQQFPDLHSELNLSSLELGDSALYFCASSRLWGANGYTFGSGTRLTVV.